This T cell receptor (beta chain) stems from a study of T cells in Graves' hyperthyroidism and ophthalmopathy (dated by TCRdb to the late 2010s). For context, the study as a whole: Peripheral blood was sampled at the time of initial diagnosis, prior to any treatment. A discovery cohort of about a hundred patients, approximately 45 with Graves' ophthalmopathy and 55 to 60 with stable Graves' hyperthyroidism, was used to find distinguishing TCR V-J signatures. Whether ophthalmopathy could be predicted prospectively was tested in an independent validation cohort made up of 18 to 20 hyperthyroidism patients plus 17 patients who later progressed to ophthalmopathy. The paper describes TCR Vbeta CDR3 sequencing of 130 to 150 peripheral blood samples, made up of some 42 ophthalmopathy patients, approximately 76 hyperthyroidism patients and some 17 progressor patients. Once sampling was done, hyperthyroidism patients were given methimazole at a starting dose of 30 mg daily, whereas ophthalmopathy patients were given high-dose intravenous methylprednisolone. For training and testing, the roughly 97 patients in the discovery cohort were randomly divided in a 7:3 ratio. Thyroid tissue and blood T-cell repertoires from more than five Graves' hyperthyroidism patients were also compared in the study.

The TCR beta CDR3 regions were amplified from the RNA transcripts. The TCR CDR3 was subjected to a first round of RT-PCR using the HTBI primer set and the Qiagen OneStep RT-PCR kit. A second multiplex PCR round built the libraries, followed by size selection and purification. Paired-end sequencing of the libraries was performed with 100 bp reads on an Illumina HiSeq2000. From the authors' description of their analysis: SOAPnuke was used to process the raw data, with reads discarded if the reads contained adapters or uncalled bases, had a mean Phred below 15, or lacked an exact constant-primer or identifier match. COPE v1.2.5 was used to merge high-quality paired reads, and clonotypes were defined as unique nucleotide sequences. Clonotypes were aligned to IMGT TRBV, TRBD and TRBJ reference segments using MiTCR v1.1. The analysis was restricted to V-J combinations with a frequency above 0.0001, which together covered just over 98% of the repertoires. A TCS score was defined as the ratio between F50 (clonal expansion) and ExV (chaos), using BLOSUM62-based TCRdist between CDR3 peptides within each V-J. Welch's t-statistics and random forest reduced 450 to 600 V-J features to 13, which were used in a naive Bayes classifier (R e1071). Using fastp trimming at Q25 and MiXCR clonotype assembly, TCRdb reanalyzed the public sequencing data and kept in-frame beta chains. A single entry per CDR3 protein holds the most common genes and DNA from its merged rows. Clone size and V and J calls follow TCRdb, not the original study. Recorded for this sample are roughly 530,000 distinct CDR3 sequences; 17% of them occurred a single time. Approximately 16% of the sample is taken by the ten largest.

Findings and caveats that apply to the study as a whole: Sample size was not statistically predetermined, and investigators were not blinded to group allocation. Blood samples also contained most of the expanded thyroid clonotypes (frequency above 0.001), which suggests that blood repertoires may reflect thyroid immune responses. Ophthalmopathy was separated from stable hyperthyroidism by a 13 V-J signature model, with 85% to 90% sensitivity and approximately 81% specificity obtained in cross-validation and 80%/75% obtained in testing. In validation, progression to ophthalmopathy was predicted by the model with roughly 71% sensitivity and around 75% specificity, a median of approximately 6.5 months before onset.

This clonotype showed up many times. Which antigen it targets is not known. No clone much larger than this one lies a single base away; base qualities are absent. CDR1 and CDR2 are read off the germline V gene as MGHRA and YSYEKL. The CDR3 numbers 15 residues from cysteine through phenylalanine. The CDR3 DNA has 45 bases and is translated from base 1. Trimming takes 2 bases from V and 0 bases from J, and the germline ends sit 10 bases apart. Moderately to severely active disease, a Clinical Activity Score of at least 3, a NOSPECS grade of at least 4, and a duration under 3 months were present in ophthalmopathy patients. Patients with uncontrolled infections, other autoimmune diseases, pregnancy or lactation were excluded. Clinical symptoms, serum thyroxine and TRAb, thyroid ultrasound, and orbital computed tomography formed the basis for the diagnoses. PBMCs were separated from 10 ml of fresh peripheral blood using Ficoll-Paque density gradient centrifugation. Trizol reagent was used to extract total RNA, and RNA quality was then checked on an Agilent 2100 Bioanalyzer.

Rearrangement joined TRBV4-1 to TRBJ1-2; the D gene identity is not certain. The sequenced sample was blood. This clonotype was sampled from a woman aged 18-29 years with Graves' ophthalmopathy. In nucleotides, the sequence is TGCGCCAGCAGCCAAAATCAGGTTCCTAACTATGGCTACACCTTC. This yields the protein CASSQNQVPNYGYTF.